This T cell receptor (beta chain) appears in the sequencing data of a study of T cells in women clearing cervical HPV infection. Measured with immunoSEQ multiplex PCR; TCRdb has only the in-frame clones, and not every one. This sample's clone table lists over 25,000 clones. Per the germline V gene, CDR1 is MRHNA and CDR2 is SNTAGT. With 0 bases removed from V and 1 base from J, the gap between germline ends came to 10 bases. CDR3 length: 16 amino acids. Of note for this clone: The read falls 3 residues short of the CDR3 end, and the missing part is taken from the germline J gene.

The sample consisted of blood buffy coat. V gene TRBV6-4 combines with J gene TRBJ2-1; D may be TRBD2 (5 bases). The clonotype was recovered from a woman between 18 and 70 years old with a cervical HPV16 infection that either progressed to CIN3+ or cleared (not recorded which). The sequenced CDR3 bases are TGTGCCAGCAGTGACTCGATCCGACTATCCTACAATGAG. It translates to CASSDSIRLSYNE. The entire CDR3 reads CASSDSIRLSYNEQFF.